This is a list of T cell receptor beta chains from one sample in a study of blood T cell repertoires in COVID-19. Only in-frame clones appear in the TCRdb table, and some are missing; sequencing was by immunoSEQ multiplex PCR. Of 100,000 to 150,000 clones in the sample, roughly 92% were seen once. The source material was peripheral blood. Receptors originate from a man aged 45-65 years with COVID-19, enrolled during active disease. The CDR3 runs from the conserved cysteine through the conserved F or W. The order of the fields is J gene, D gene, clone size, V gene, CDR3 protein, CDR3 DNA. The D gene is left open where the match is weak. Expanded clones get a size class; other rows say once, few or many, or leave the size out.

J gene: TRBJ2-1; D gene: TRBD2; clone size: NA; V gene: TRBV19; CDR3 protein: CASSIAGDSYNEQFF; CDR3 DNA: TGTGCCAGTAGTATTGCGGGGGACTCCTACAATGAGCAGTTCTTC
J gene: TRBJ2-2; D gene: NA; clone size: NA; V gene: TRBV5-4; CDR3 protein: CASSPGAPGELFF; CDR3 DNA: TGTGCCAGCAGCCCAGGGGCCCCCGGGGAGCTGTTTTTT
J gene: TRBJ2-3; D gene: TRBD2; clone size: NA; V gene: TRBV4-2; CDR3 protein: CASSQGLTGGTDTQYF; CDR3 DNA: TGTGCCAGCAGCCAGGGTCTGACGGGAGGTACAGATACGCAGTATTTT
J gene: TRBJ2-1; D gene: TRBD1; clone size: NA; V gene: TRBV27; CDR3 protein: CASSPLDRVQNEQFF; CDR3 DNA: TGTGCCAGCAGTCCCCTAGACAGGGTTCAGAATGAGCAGTTCTTC
J gene: TRBJ2-3; D gene: NA; clone size: NA; V gene: TRBV6-1; CDR3 protein: CASSDSLGVDTQYF; CDR3 DNA: TGTGCCAGCAGTGACAGTTTAGGGGTAGATACGCAGTATTTT
J gene: TRBJ1-1; D gene: NA; clone size: once; V gene: TRBV28; CDR3 protein: CASTIGGPNTEAFF; CDR3 DNA: TGTGCCAGCACCATCGGAGGGCCCAACACTGAAGCTTTCTTT
J gene: TRBJ1-4; D gene: NA; clone size: once; V gene: TRBV3-1/TRBV3-2; CDR3 protein: CASSTQGGEKLFF; CDR3 DNA: TGTGCCAGCAGCACCCAGGGCGGTGAAAAACTGTTTTTT
J gene: TRBJ2-7; D gene: TRBD2; clone size: NA; V gene: TRBV10-3; CDR3 protein: CAIRTSAESGEQYF; CDR3 DNA: TGTGCCATCAGGACTAGCGCCGAATCGGGCGAGCAGTACTTC
J gene: TRBJ2-7; D gene: NA; clone size: NA; V gene: TRBV19; CDR3 protein: CASSRSGSGEYEQYF; CDR3 DNA: TGTGCCAGTAGTCGCAGTGGCTCGGGGGAGTACGAGCAGTACTTC
J gene: TRBJ2-7; D gene: NA; clone size: NA; V gene: TRBV6-5; CDR3 protein: CASSYSSLGYYEQYF; CDR3 DNA: TGTGCCAGCAGTTACTCGAGTTTGGGCTATTACGAGCAGTACTTC
J gene: TRBJ1-3; D gene: TRBD1; clone size: NA; V gene: TRBV9; CDR3 protein: CASSAGTGLLSGNTIYF; CDR3 DNA: TGTGCCAGCAGCGCCGGGACAGGCCTACTCTCTGGAAACACCATATATTTT
J gene: TRBJ2-1; D gene: TRBD2; clone size: NA; V gene: TRBV2; CDR3 protein: CASSGTSGNPTNEQFF; CDR3 DNA: TGTGCCAGCAGTGGGACTAGCGGGAACCCCACCAATGAGCAGTTCTTC
J gene: TRBJ2-1; D gene: NA; clone size: NA; V gene: TRBV19; CDR3 protein: CASSMGGGTYNEQFF; CDR3 DNA: TGTGCCAGTAGTATGGGGGGAGGAACCTACAATGAGCAGTTCTTC
J gene: TRBJ1-6; D gene: NA; clone size: NA; V gene: TRBV5-1; CDR3 protein: CASSLAEGPPLHF; CDR3 DNA: TGCGCCAGCAGCTTGGCCGAGGGCCCACCCCTCCACTTT
J gene: TRBJ2-1; D gene: TRBD1; clone size: few; V gene: TRBV6-5; CDR3 protein: CASSSPGQGVGEQFF; CDR3 DNA: TGTGCCAGCAGTTCCCCGGGACAGGGGGTCGGTGAGCAGTTCTTC
J gene: TRBJ1-3; D gene: NA; clone size: NA; V gene: TRBV15; CDR3 protein: CATSRGRVAGIYF; CDR3 DNA: TGTGCCACCAGCAGAGGCAGGGTCGCTGGCATATATTTT
J gene: TRBJ2-3; D gene: TRBD2; clone size: NA; V gene: TRBV28; CDR3 protein: CASSPGLAATDTQYF; CDR3 DNA: TGTGCCAGCAGTCCCGGACTAGCGGCCACAGATACGCAGTATTTT
J gene: TRBJ2-5; D gene: TRBD2; clone size: once; V gene: TRBV15; CDR3 protein: CATSRAALAGDLKTQYF; CDR3 DNA: TGTGCCACCAGCAGAGCCGCCTTAGCGGGAGACCTGAAGACCCAGTACTTC
J gene: TRBJ1-1; D gene: NA; clone size: NA; V gene: TRBV6-5; CDR3 protein: CASSFGQMNTEAFF; CDR3 DNA: TGTGCCAGCAGTTTTGGACAGATGAACACTGAAGCTTTCTTT
J gene: TRBJ1-1; D gene: NA; clone size: NA; V gene: TRBV28; CDR3 protein: CASGPGTEAFF; CDR3 DNA: TGTGCCAGCGGCCCAGGGACTGAAGCTTTCTTT
J gene: TRBJ1-4; D gene: NA; clone size: NA; V gene: TRBV3-1/TRBV3-2; CDR3 protein: CASSRTATNEKLFF; CDR3 DNA: TGTGCCAGCAGCCGGACAGCAACTAATGAAAAACTGTTTTTT
J gene: TRBJ2-6; D gene: NA; clone size: NA; V gene: TRBV21-1; CDR3 protein: CASSGDSSSGANVLTF; CDR3 DNA: TGTGCCAGCAGCGGTGACAGCAGCTCTGGGGCCAACGTCCTGACTTTC
J gene: TRBJ2-1; D gene: TRBD2; clone size: NA; V gene: TRBV7-6; CDR3 protein: CASSRTTSGSPNEQFF; CDR3 DNA: TGTGCCAGCAGCAGAACGACTAGCGGGAGTCCCAATGAGCAGTTCTTC
J gene: TRBJ2-3; D gene: NA; clone size: few; V gene: TRBV4-1; CDR3 protein: CASSLRQPSTDTQYF; CDR3 DNA: TGCGCCAGCAGCCTACGACAACCAAGCACAGATACGCAGTATTTT
J gene: TRBJ2-2; D gene: TRBD2; clone size: NA; V gene: TRBV28; CDR3 protein: CASSSGLNTGELFF; CDR3 DNA: TGTGCCAGCAGTTCGGGACTAAACACCGGGGAGCTGTTTTTT
J gene: TRBJ2-3; D gene: NA; clone size: NA; V gene: TRBV7-6; CDR3 protein: CASSLGGFTDTQYF; CDR3 DNA: TGTGCCAGCAGCTTAGGCGGGTTCACAGATACGCAGTATTTT
J gene: TRBJ2-1; D gene: TRBD1; clone size: NA; V gene: TRBV24-1; CDR3 protein: CATSDTDRAYNEQFF; CDR3 DNA: TGTGCCACCAGTGACACGGACAGGGCCTACAATGAGCAGTTCTTC
J gene: TRBJ1-3; D gene: TRBD1; clone size: NA; V gene: TRBV10-3; CDR3 protein: CATNAGQGAGNTIYF; CDR3 DNA: TGTGCCACCAATGCGGGACAGGGGGCTGGAAACACCATATATTTT
J gene: TRBJ2-1; D gene: TRBD2; clone size: once; V gene: TRBV6-5; CDR3 protein: CASSPSGYYNEQFF; CDR3 DNA: TGTGCCAGCAGTCCTAGCGGATATTACAATGAGCAGTTCTTC
J gene: TRBJ2-4; D gene: TRBD2; clone size: once; V gene: TRBV3-1/TRBV3-2; CDR3 protein: CASSQAELAGGPLYF; CDR3 DNA: TGTGCCAGCAGCCAAGCCGAACTAGCGGGAGGGCCTCTGTACTTC
J gene: TRBJ2-7; D gene: TRBD1; clone size: NA; V gene: TRBV6-5; CDR3 protein: CASSGQGPITYEQYF; CDR3 DNA: TGTGCCAGCAGCGGACAGGGGCCCATAACCTACGAGCAGTACTTC
J gene: TRBJ1-5; D gene: NA; clone size: NA; V gene: TRBV5-1; CDR3 protein: CATPGGENSNQPQHF; CDR3 DNA: TGCGCCACGCCGGGAGGGGAGAACAGCAATCAGCCCCAGCATTTT
J gene: TRBJ1-2; D gene: TRBD1; clone size: NA; V gene: TRBV6-4; CDR3 protein: CASIRRDRDTF; CDR3 DNA: TGTGCCAGCATCAGACGGGACAGGGACACCTTC
J gene: TRBJ2-7; D gene: TRBD1; clone size: NA; V gene: TRBV27; CDR3 protein: CASSLLGQGAYEQYF; CDR3 DNA: TGTGCCAGCAGTTTACTAGGACAGGGGGCTTACGAGCAGTACTTC
J gene: TRBJ1-2; D gene: NA; clone size: NA; V gene: TRBV6-2/TRBV6-3; CDR3 protein: CASSSLGAYGYTF; CDR3 DNA: TGTGCCAGCAGTTCGTTAGGGGCCTATGGCTACACCTTC
J gene: TRBJ2-3; D gene: TRBD2; clone size: NA; V gene: TRBV7-2; CDR3 protein: CASSLGSDSGPYTDTQYF; CDR3 DNA: TGTGCCAGCAGCTTAGGGTCGGATAGCGGGCCTTACACAGATACGCAGTATTTT
J gene: TRBJ2-3; D gene: TRBD1; clone size: NA; V gene: TRBV3-1/TRBV3-2; CDR3 protein: CASSPDRVTDTQYF; CDR3 DNA: TGTGCCAGCAGCCCGGACAGGGTAACAGATACGCAGTATTTT
J gene: TRBJ1-4; D gene: TRBD1; clone size: NA; V gene: TRBV28; CDR3 protein: CASSSTGATNEKLFF; CDR3 DNA: TGTGCCAGCAGTTCTACAGGGGCCACTAATGAAAAACTGTTTTTT
J gene: TRBJ2-7; D gene: TRBD1; clone size: NA; V gene: TRBV9; CDR3 protein: CASSLGTGVPYEQYF; CDR3 DNA: TGTGCCAGCAGCCTAGGGACAGGGGTCCCCTACGAGCAGTACTTC
J gene: TRBJ2-3; D gene: TRBD1; clone size: once; V gene: TRBV7-8; CDR3 protein: CASSRRQGGTQYF; CDR3 DNA: TGTGCCAGCAGCAGGCGACAGGGGGGTACGCAGTATTTT
J gene: TRBJ2-2; D gene: NA; clone size: NA; V gene: TRBV6-1; CDR3 protein: CASSEGTTGTGELFF; CDR3 DNA: TGTGCCAGCAGTGAGGGCACAACGGGAACCGGGGAGCTGTTTTTT
J gene: TRBJ2-7; D gene: TRBD2; clone size: NA; V gene: TRBV9; CDR3 protein: CASSAAGALSYEQYF; CDR3 DNA: TGTGCCAGCAGCGCAGCGGGAGCGCTCTCCTACGAGCAGTACTTC
J gene: TRBJ2-4; D gene: NA; clone size: NA; V gene: TRBV18; CDR3 protein: CASSPGQRNIQYF; CDR3 DNA: TGTGCCAGCTCACCAGGACAGCGTAACATTCAGTACTTC
J gene: TRBJ2-5; D gene: TRBD1; clone size: NA; V gene: TRBV9; CDR3 protein: CASSGTGTGETQYF; CDR3 DNA: TGTGCCAGCAGCGGGACCGGGACAGGGGAGACCCAGTACTTC
J gene: TRBJ2-1; D gene: NA; clone size: NA; V gene: TRBV3-1/TRBV3-2; CDR3 protein: CASSRLGNEQFF; CDR3 DNA: TGTGCCAGCAGCCGACTAGGCAATGAGCAGTTCTTC
J gene: TRBJ1-5; D gene: NA; clone size: NA; V gene: TRBV30; CDR3 protein: CAWSVGGGQPQHF; CDR3 DNA: TGTGCCTGGAGTGTGGGGGGAGGACAGCCCCAGCATTTT
J gene: TRBJ2-5; D gene: NA; clone size: NA; V gene: TRBV21-1; CDR3 protein: CASSKARGQGAGETQYF; CDR3 DNA: TGTGCCAGCAGCAAAGCCCGGGGACAGGGGGCGGGAGAGACCCAGTACTTC
J gene: TRBJ2-2; D gene: TRBD2; clone size: NA; V gene: TRBV11-3; CDR3 protein: CASSLGELAGAVTGELFF; CDR3 DNA: TGTGCCAGCAGCTTAGGTGAACTAGCGGGAGCGGTCACCGGGGAGCTGTTTTTT
J gene: TRBJ2-2; D gene: NA; clone size: NA; V gene: TRBV2; CDR3 protein: CASNQQGTGELFF; CDR3 DNA: TGTGCCAGCAACCAGCAGGGCACCGGGGAGCTGTTTTTT
J gene: TRBJ2-7; D gene: NA; clone size: NA; V gene: TRBV5-6; CDR3 protein: CASSLYGEQYF; CDR3 DNA: TGTGCCAGCAGCTTGTACGGCGAGCAGTACTTC
J gene: TRBJ2-2; D gene: TRBD1; clone size: NA; V gene: TRBV19; CDR3 protein: CASSLGTGPTGELFF; CDR3 DNA: TGTGCCAGTAGCCTTGGGACAGGGCCCACCGGGGAGCTGTTTTTT
J gene: TRBJ2-7; D gene: TRBD1; clone size: once; V gene: TRBV28; CDR3 protein: CASSSPWTGSHEQYF; CDR3 DNA: TGTGCCAGCAGTTCCCCATGGACAGGGTCCCACGAGCAGTACTTC
J gene: TRBJ2-3; D gene: NA; clone size: NA; V gene: TRBV6-2/TRBV6-3; CDR3 protein: CASSYSLASDTQYF; CDR3 DNA: TGTGCCAGCAGTTACTCGCTAGCATCGGATACGCAGTATTTT
J gene: TRBJ1-1; D gene: NA; clone size: NA; V gene: TRBV5-1; CDR3 protein: CASSLTVEAEAFF; CDR3 DNA: TGCGCCAGCAGCTTGACGGTAGAGGCTGAAGCTTTCTTT
J gene: TRBJ2-5; D gene: TRBD2; clone size: NA; V gene: TRBV5-4; CDR3 protein: CASSFGTSGSWGETQYF; CDR3 DNA: TGTGCCAGCAGCTTCGGGACTAGCGGGAGTTGGGGAGAGACCCAGTACTTC
J gene: TRBJ1-2; D gene: NA; clone size: NA; V gene: TRBV9; CDR3 protein: CASSGSLPMSDYGYTF; CDR3 DNA: TGTGCCAGCAGCGGATCTCTACCCATGTCGGACTATGGCTACACCTTC
J gene: TRBJ2-5; D gene: TRBD2; clone size: once; V gene: TRBV7-2; CDR3 protein: CASSRGAGGPETQYF; CDR3 DNA: TGTGCCAGCAGTAGAGGAGCGGGAGGGCCAGAGACCCAGTACTTC
J gene: TRBJ1-5; D gene: NA; clone size: NA; V gene: TRBV9; CDR3 protein: CASSPAGASNQPQHF; CDR3 DNA: TGTGCCAGCAGCCCAGCAGGGGCTAGCAATCAGCCCCAGCATTTT
J gene: TRBJ2-1; D gene: TRBD1; clone size: NA; V gene: TRBV3-1/TRBV3-2; CDR3 protein: CASSRQGNNEQFF; CDR3 DNA: TGTGCCAGCAGCCGACAGGGGAACAATGAGCAGTTCTTC